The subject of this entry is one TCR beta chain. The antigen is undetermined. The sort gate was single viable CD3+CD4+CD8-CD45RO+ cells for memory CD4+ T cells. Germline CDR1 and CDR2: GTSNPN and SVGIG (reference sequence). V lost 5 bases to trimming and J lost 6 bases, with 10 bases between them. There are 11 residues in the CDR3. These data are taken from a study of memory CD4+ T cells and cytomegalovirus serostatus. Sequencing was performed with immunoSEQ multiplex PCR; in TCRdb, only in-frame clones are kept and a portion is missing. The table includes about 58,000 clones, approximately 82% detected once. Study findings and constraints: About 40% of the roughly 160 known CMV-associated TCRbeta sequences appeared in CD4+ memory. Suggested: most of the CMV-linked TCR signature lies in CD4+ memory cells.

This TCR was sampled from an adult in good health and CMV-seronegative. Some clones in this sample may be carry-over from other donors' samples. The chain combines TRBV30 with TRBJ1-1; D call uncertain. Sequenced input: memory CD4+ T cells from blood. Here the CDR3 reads CAWGERAEAFF. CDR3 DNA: TGTGCCTGGGGGGAGAGAGCTGAAGCTTTCTTT.